The next 7 T cell receptor beta chains were all read from a single sample in a study of blood T cell repertoires in COVID-19. Using immunoSEQ multiplex PCR, the repertoire was profiled, and TCRdb retains in-frame clones only, with some absent. Seen here are about 410,000 clones, roughly 90% observed once, and the top ten hold roughly 1.6%. The specimen sequenced was peripheral blood. The origin of the receptors is a middle-aged woman with COVID-19, enrolled during active disease.

The chain combines TRBV10-2 with TRBJ2-7; TRBD1 agrees at 12 bases. The CDR3 is 15 amino acids. V lost 6 bases to trimming and J lost 2 bases; unmatched junction nucleotides: 5. The germline V gene has CDR1 WSHSY and CDR2 SAAADI. CDR3 loop: CASSVGQGAAYEQYF. For the CDR3, the DNA is TGCGCCAGCAGCGTGGGACAGGGGGCCGCCTACGAGCAGTACTTC.

V usage is TRBV6-5 and J usage is TRBJ1-3, with no clear D. This CDR3 spans 16 amino acids. Germline CDR1 reads MNHEY; CDR2 reads SVGAGI. V was shortened by 2 bases and J by 0 bases, with 11 bases between the two germline ends. The chain's CDR3 is CASSYEALSSGNTIYF. The CDR3 bases are TGTGCCAGCAGTTACGAGGCGTTGAGCTCTGGAAACACCATATATTTT.

The chain is built from TRBV11-3 and TRBJ1-6, with D unresolved. V was cut by 3 bases and J by 5 bases, with 8 bases left in between. The CDR3 totals 14 residues. Germline V gene sequence: CDR1 SGHNT, CDR2 YENEEA. The CDR3, as DNA: TGTGCCAGCAGCTTTGATAGCAATAATTCACCCCTCCACTTT. Translated: CASSFDSNNSPLHF.

J is TRBJ2-1 and V is TRBV5-1, with TRBD2 identical over 9 bases. Per the germline V gene, CDR1 is SGHRS and CDR2 is YFSETQ. V shed 5 bases and J 5 bases; nucleotides not matched to a gene: 5. This CDR3 comprises 14 residues. The CDR3 DNA reads TGCGCCAGCAGGAGACTAGCGGAAAACAATGAGCAGTTCTTC. Encoded protein: CASRRLAENNEQFF.

This clone was recorded once. V and J are TRBV5-6 and TRBJ1-1; 8 bases fit TRBD1. Germline-derived CDR1 and CDR2 are SGHDT and YYEEEE. There are 13 residues in the CDR3. V was clipped by 0 bases and J by 7 bases; unmatched bases: 2. CDR3 bases: TGTGCCAGCAGCTTGGGGACAGGGTTTGAAGCTTTCTTT. It is translated as CASSLGTGFEAFF. The full variable domain, its missing parts supplied by reference TRBV5-6 and TRBJ1-1, is DAGVTQSPTHLIKTRGQQVTLRCSPKSGHDTVSWYQQALGQGPQFIFQYYEEEERQRGNFPDRFSGHQFPNYSSELNVNALLLGDSALYLCASSLGTGFEAFFGQGTRLTVV.

The CDR3 nucleotides are TGTGCCAGCAGCCAAGATGGTCATCCGAGCTCCTACAATGAGCAGTTCTTC. It is translated as CASSQDGHPSSYNEQFF. This rearrangement joins TRBV4-2 to TRBJ2-1; D is ambiguous. V lost 0 bases, J lost 0 bases, and 12 bases lay in between. CDR1 is LGHNA and CDR2 is YNFKEQ in the germline V gene. CDR3 length: 17 residues.

The chain has TRBV2 and TRBJ2-3, with TRBD2 matching over 13 bases. Germline V gives CDR1 SNHLY, CDR2 FYNNEI. V shed 4 bases and J 2 bases; nucleotides not matched to a gene: 6. The CDR3 totals 17 residues. The CDR3 here is CASSAEGTSGNTDTQYF. The CDR3 DNA is TGTGCCAGCAGTGCGGAGGGGACTAGCGGGAACACAGATACGCAGTATTTT.